Following are 9 T cell receptor beta chains from one sample sequenced in a study of monozygotic twins with inflammatory bowel disease. TCRdb re-called the 5' RACE reads and gives one entry per CDR3 protein, without DNA. The sample includes roughly 300,000 distinct CDR3 sequences. Material: blood. These receptor sequences come from a human donor with ulcerative colitis or Crohn's disease, or a healthy co-twin of an affected twin (not recorded which).

The genes are TRBV6-1 and TRBJ2-5; the TCRdb call, TRBD1, lacks DNA for checking. Looked up from germline, CDR1 is MNHNS and CDR2 is SASEGT. There are 12 residues in the CDR3. The chain's CDR3 is CASSPRVETQYF.

CDR3 residues: CASSRERDGRFDTQYF. The V gene is TRBV7-8, the J gene TRBJ2-3; TCRdb calls TRBD2, which cannot be checked without DNA. The germline gives CDR1 SGHVS, CDR2 FQNEAQ. This CDR3 is built from 16 residues.

This sequence joins TRBV6-2 or TRBV6-3 and TRBJ2-1; TCRdb picks TRBD1, but there is no DNA to check that call. Germline V gene lookup returns CDR1 MNHEY and CDR2 SVGEGT. The CDR3 totals 15 residues. CDR3 amino acids: CASSYEWGGYNEQFF.

The CDR3 loop is CASSPPGQAYGYTF. The chain combines TRBV6-1 with TRBJ1-2; checking the TCRdb D call of TRBD1 is not possible without DNA. The CDR3 sequence is 14 residues long. Germline values: CDR1 MNHNS, CDR2 SASEGT.

The chain's CDR3 is CAISRTIGILSTDTQYF. The gene calls are TRBV10-3 and TRBJ2-3. Germline-derived CDR1 and CDR2 are ENHRY and SYGVKD. This CDR3 region has 17 residues.

The gene calls are TRBV5-1 and TRBJ1-1; TCRdb reports TRBD1, a call that lacks DNA to check it against. CDR3 length: 14 amino acids. Germline lookup yields CDR1 SGHRS and CDR2 YFSETQ. CDR3 sequence: CASRIGQGVTEAFF.

This chain joins TRBV6-5 and TRBJ2-1; TCRdb's D call, TRBD1, is unchecked because there is no DNA. Germline CDR1 MNHEY, CDR2 SVGAGI. The CDR3 runs to 15 residues. Here the CDR3 reads CASSFFSGGYNEQFF.

The V call is TRBV6-6, the J call TRBJ2-1. The CDR3 is 11 amino acids. Germline CDR1 is MNHNY and CDR2 is SVGAGI (reference sequence). CDR3 protein: CASSINNEQFF.

The V and J genes are TRBV19 and TRBJ2-1; the D call from TCRdb, TRBD1, cannot be confirmed without DNA. This CDR3 spans 15 amino acids. Looked up from germline, CDR1 is LNHDA and CDR2 is SQIVND (reference sequence). The chain's CDR3 is CASSPGGPRFNEQFF.